The 24 T cell receptor beta chains below all came from one sample that was sequenced in a study of cytomegalovirus exposure and HLA in healthy donors. In the PCR, 60 Vbeta and 13 Jbeta primers were used. Generated by immunoSEQ multiplex PCR, the TCRdb table keeps only in-frame clones and is missing some. The sample lists about 140,000 clones; about 80% were seen once. Input material: PBMCs. The receptors come from a male donor in good health and CMV-seropositive.

The chain recombines TRBV6-6 with TRBJ1-1, with D possibly matching TRBD1 (5 bases). CDR1 MNHNY and CDR2 SVGAGI come from the germline V gene (reference sequence). The V gene lost 6 bases and the J gene lost 8 bases, with 10 bases spanning the gap. This CDR3 is 11 amino acids long. CDR3 DNA: TGTGCCAGCAGCACGACAGCCGAAGCTTTCTTT. This encodes CASSTTAEAFF.

This sequence joins TRBV29-1 and TRBJ2-1; no reliable D call. The CDR3 has 13 residues. Between the trimmed V and J ends, which lost 7 bases and 2 bases, there was a span of 12 bases. Germline assignment: CDR1 SQVTM and CDR2 ANQGSEA. DNA for the CDR3: TGCAGCGGCTCACCACTGACCTACAATGAGCAGTTCTTC. Amino acids: CSGSPLTYNEQFF.

There are a few counts of this clone. The gene calls are TRBV19 and TRBJ1-2; D is perhaps TRBD1 (5 bases). The CDR3 is 13 residues long. Germline V gene sequence: CDR1 LNHDA, CDR2 SQIVND (reference sequence). V was clipped by 8 bases and J by 5 bases, with 15 bases between them. CDR3 nucleotide sequence: TGTGCCAGTTCCTCAGGGTATTCATATGGCTACACCTTC. Its translation is CASSSGYSYGYTF.

The V call is TRBV7-8, the J call TRBJ2-1, with TRBD2 matching 9 bases. V lost 5 bases and J lost 3; bases outside the gene matches: 5. The CDR3 has 15 amino acids. Germline V CDR1 and CDR2: SGHVS, FQNEAQ. In nucleotides, the CDR3 is TGTGCCAGCAGCCCTAGCGGGAACTTCTACAATGAGCAGTTCTTC. Protein sequence: CASSPSGNFYNEQFF.

The rearrangement uses TRBV7-8 and TRBJ1-5; D gene uncertain. Trimming left V 6 bases short and J 3 bases short, with 24 bases between. The CDR3 length is 18 residues. Germline V gives CDR1 SGHVS, CDR2 FQNEAQ. The CDR3 here is CASSLRARGARVNQPQHF. In nucleotides, the CDR3 is TGTGCCAGCAGTTTGAGGGCACGGGGTGCGAGGGTCAATCAGCCCCAGCATTTT.

The V call is TRBV4-2, the J call TRBJ2-3; 10 bases agree with TRBD2. V shed 4 bases, J shed 2 bases, and the junction held 9 bases outside the gene matches. The CDR3 runs 17 residues. Germline CDR1 LGHNA, CDR2 YNFKEQ. The CDR3 sequence: CASSRTGTSVSTDTQYF. As DNA, the CDR3 is TGTGCCAGCAGCCGCACCGGGACTAGCGTTTCCACAGATACGCAGTATTTT.

The J gene is TRBJ1-1, the V gene TRBV6-1; D uncertain. V lost 0 bases and J 8 bases, leaving 10 bases between the germline ends. There are 13 residues in the CDR3. The germline V gene has CDR1 MNHNS and CDR2 SASEGT. CDR3 nucleotides: TGTGCCAGCAGTGAAGCGCGTCGAGGGGAAGCTTTCTTT. Protein: CASSEARRGEAFF.

This clone has just one count. V usage is TRBV28 and J usage is TRBJ2-4, with TRBD2 matching 11 bases. This CDR3 has 15 residues. Germline CDR1 and CDR2: MDHEN and SYDVKM. J gave up 11 bases and V 2 bases, and 8 bases lay outside the gene matches. The CDR3 sequence is CASSLLTSGSLVQYF. The CDR3 coding sequence is TGTGCCAGCAGTTTACTCACTAGCGGGAGTCTTGTTCAGTACTTC.

V usage is TRBV4-3 and J usage is TRBJ1-1; 8 nucleotides match TRBD1. V gave up 1 base and J gave up 3 bases; unmatched junction bases: 13. Per the germline V gene, CDR1 is LGHNA and CDR2 is YSLEER. The CDR3 totals 18 residues. The CDR3 nucleotides read TGCGCCAGCAGCCAAGTGGGCAGGGGGCGCCGAATGGACACTGAAGCTTTCTTT. Translated, it gives CASSQVGRGRRMDTEAFF.

The rearrangement uses TRBV2 and TRBJ1-1; TRBD1 matches 9 bases. CDR3 length equals 15 residues. V lost 5 bases, J lost 0 bases, and 4 bases stayed unmatched. In germline, CDR1 is SNHLY, CDR2 FYNNEI. Here the CDR3 DNA reads TGTGCCAGCAGTCTGACAGGGGGAATGAACACTGAAGCTTTCTTT. Translated: CASSLTGGMNTEAFF.

The genes are TRBV6-5 and TRBJ2-1; D call uncertain. This CDR3 spans 14 amino acids. Between the trimmed V and J ends, which lost 0 bases and 3 bases, there was a span of 6 bases. CDR1 and CDR2 from the germline V gene are MNHEY and SVGAGI. The CDR3 here is CASSYSRLYNEQFF. As DNA, the CDR3 is TGTGCCAGCAGTTACTCGAGGCTCTACAATGAGCAGTTCTTC.

The chain has TRBV7-6 and TRBJ2-7; 7 nucleotides line up with TRBD1. V shed 2 bases, J shed 2 bases, and the junction held 12 bases outside the gene matches. The CDR3 totals 17 residues. Germline V CDR1 and CDR2: SGHVS, FNYEAQ. As DNA, the CDR3 is TGTGCCAGCAGCTTACTACCGAACAGGGGAAGCACCTACGAGCAGTACTTC. Protein product: CASSLLPNRGSTYEQYF.

This chain uses TRBV4-1 with TRBJ2-1, with 8 nucleotides matching TRBD2. Trimming took 4 bases from V and 3 from J; bases not matched to a gene: 5. Germline-derived CDR1 and CDR2 are MGHRA and YSYEKL. The CDR3 runs 15 residues. CDR3 bases: TGCGCCAGCAGCCCAACTAGCGGACTCTACAATGAGCAGTTCTTC. As protein: CASSPTSGLYNEQFF.

J is TRBJ2-5 and V is TRBV5-4; 9 bases align to TRBD2. Germline V gene data show CDR1 as SGHNT and CDR2 as YYREEE (reference sequence). The CDR3 sequence is 14 residues long. V shed 7 bases and J 4 bases; nucleotides not matched to a gene: 8. The CDR3 here is CASSLAGTGETQYF. The CDR3 DNA is TGTGCCAGCTCCCTAGCGGGGACTGGAGAGACCCAGTACTTC. Complete variable domain (other parts from reference TRBV5-4 and TRBJ2-5): ETGVTQSPTHLIKTRGQQVTLRCSSQSGHNTVSWYQQALGQGPQFIFQYYREEENGRGNFPPRFSGLQFPNYSSELNVNALELDDSALYLCASSLAGTGETQYFGPGTRLLVL.

The chain carries TRBV4-1 and TRBJ1-2; D is unclear. Germline CDR1 MGHRA, CDR2 YSYEKL. V shed 1 base and J shed 7 bases, with 19 bases lying between them. This CDR3 has 16 amino acids. CDR3 loop: CASSQGLGSGYSGYTF. The CDR3 DNA reads as TGCGCCAGCAGCCAAGGTCTAGGGAGCGGCTATTCTGGCTACACCTTC.

J is TRBJ2-5 and V is TRBV7-9; tentatively, D is TRBD1 (6 bases). The CDR3 contains 17 residues. CDR1 SEHNR and CDR2 FQNEAQ come from the germline V gene (reference sequence). V was clipped by 5 bases and J by 1 base, with 20 bases between them. For the CDR3, the DNA is TGTGCCAGCAGCCCCCCACTCATCGGACAGAGCCAAGAGACCCAGTACTTC. Translated, it gives CASSPPLIGQSQETQYF.

This chain links TRBV4-2 with TRBJ2-1; D possibly corresponds to TRBD2 (6 bases). Germline V gives CDR1 LGHNA, CDR2 YNFKEQ. CDR3 length equals 16 residues. Trimming left V 0 bases short and J 6 bases short, with 15 bases between. The CDR3 DNA sequence: TGTGCCAGCAGCCAAGATCGGTGGAGGGGCACCAATGAGCAGTTCTTC. Amino acid sequence: CASSQDRWRGTNEQFF.

CDR3 nucleotide sequence: TGTGCCAGCAGCTTGGGCGGAGACAATGAGCAGTTCTTC. It specifies CASSLGGDNEQFF. The chain combines TRBV5-4 with TRBJ2-1; no clear D gene. Germline V gene data show CDR1 as SGHNT and CDR2 as YYREEE (reference sequence). The CDR3 is 13 residues long. With 0 bases removed from V and 5 bases from J, the gap between germline ends came to 6 bases.

The rearrangement links TRBV7-2 to TRBJ2-3, with 13 bases lining up with TRBD2. The V gene's germline CDR1 is SGHTA and CDR2 FQGNSA. The V and J ends lost 5 bases and 4 bases, in that order; junction bases with no gene match: 3. CDR3 size: 15 residues. The CDR3 reads CASSRTSGGADTQYF. Here the CDR3 DNA reads TGTGCCAGCAGCCGGACTAGCGGGGGTGCAGATACGCAGTATTTT.

The V call is TRBV15, the J call TRBJ2-3; 10 bases align to TRBD2. The CDR3 has 17 amino acids. In germline, CDR1 is LNHNV, CDR2 YYDKDF (reference sequence). Unmatched junction bases numbered 9, after V lost 4 bases and J lost 2 bases. The CDR3 DNA follows: TGTGCCACCAGCAACGATAGCGGGGGGCCCCACACAGATACGCAGTATTTT. As protein: CATSNDSGGPHTDTQYF.

The V call is TRBV10-1, the J call TRBJ2-1, with D unclear. Germline assignment: CDR1 WNHNN and CDR2 SYGVQD (reference sequence). Trimming left V 5 bases short and J 2 bases short, with 7 bases between. The CDR3 has 13 residues. CDR3 in amino acids: CASSTVPYNEQFF. The CDR3 nucleotides are TGCGCCAGCAGTACAGTCCCCTACAATGAGCAGTTCTTC.

The rearrangement links TRBV9 to TRBJ1-1; maybe TRBD1 (6 bases). CDR3 length equals 12 residues. Trimming took 2 bases from V and 8 from J, leaving 10 bases between them. The V gene's germline CDR1 is SGDLS and CDR2 YYNGEE. Written as DNA, the CDR3 is TGTGCCAGCAGCGTGACAGGATCCGAAGCTTTCTTT. Protein product: CASSVTGSEAFF. Full variable domain (rest looked up from reference TRBV9 and TRBJ1-1): DSGVTQTPKHLITATGQRVTLRCSPRSGDLSVYWYQQSLDQGLQFLIQYYNGEERAKGNILERFSAQQFPDLHSELNLSSLELGDSALYFCASSVTGSEAFFGQGTRLTVV.

The DNA of the CDR3 is TGTGCCAGCAGCGTAGAGGTGGGGGGAGCCACCGGGGAGCTGTTTTTT. This encodes CASSVEVGGATGELFF. The gene calls are TRBV9 and TRBJ2-2; D may be TRBD2 (6 bases). V shed 0 bases and J shed 4 bases, with 13 bases lying between them. This CDR3 is 16 amino acids long. Germline V gives CDR1 SGDLS, CDR2 YYNGEE. The entire variable domain, with the rest obtained from reference TRBV9 and TRBJ2-2, is as follows: DSGVTQTPKHLITATGQRVTLRCSPRSGDLSVYWYQQSLDQGLQFLIQYYNGEERAKGNILERFSAQQFPDLHSELNLSSLELGDSALYFCASSVEVGGATGELFFGEGSRLTVL.

This sequence joins TRBV5-6 and TRBJ2-2; 7 bases line up with TRBD1. This CDR3 region has 15 residues. V trimming: 5 bases; J trimming: 4 bases; junction bases outside the gene matches: 8. The germline CDR1 and CDR2 sequences are SGHDT and YYEEEE. The DNA of the CDR3 is TGTGCCAGCAGAGAGTCGACAGGGTCCACCGGGGAGCTGTTTTTT. Translation: CASRESTGSTGELFF.